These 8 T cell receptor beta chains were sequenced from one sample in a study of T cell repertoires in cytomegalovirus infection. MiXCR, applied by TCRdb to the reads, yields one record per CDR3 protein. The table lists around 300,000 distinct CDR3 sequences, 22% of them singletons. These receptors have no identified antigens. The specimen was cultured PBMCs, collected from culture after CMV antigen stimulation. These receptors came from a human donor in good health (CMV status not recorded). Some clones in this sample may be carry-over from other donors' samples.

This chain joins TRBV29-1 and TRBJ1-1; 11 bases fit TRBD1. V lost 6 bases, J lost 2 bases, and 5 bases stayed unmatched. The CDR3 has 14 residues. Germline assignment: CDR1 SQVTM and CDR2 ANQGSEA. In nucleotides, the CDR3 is TGCAGCGTAGGGACAGGGGGAACTAACACTGAAGCTTTCTTT. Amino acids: CSVGTGGTNTEAFF. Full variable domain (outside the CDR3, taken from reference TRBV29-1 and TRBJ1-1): SAVISQKPSRDICQRGTSLTIQCQVDSQVTMMFWYRQQPGQSLTLIATANQGSEATYESGFVIDKFPISRPNLTFSTLTVSNMSPEDSSIYLCSVGTGGTNTEAFFGQGTRLTVV.

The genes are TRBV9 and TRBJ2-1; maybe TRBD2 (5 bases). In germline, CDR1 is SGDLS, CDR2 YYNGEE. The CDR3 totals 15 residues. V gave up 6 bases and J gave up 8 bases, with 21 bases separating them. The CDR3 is CASTWGEGTVDEQFF. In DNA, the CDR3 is TGTGCCAGCACCTGGGGAGAGGGCACAGTCGATGAGCAGTTCTTC.

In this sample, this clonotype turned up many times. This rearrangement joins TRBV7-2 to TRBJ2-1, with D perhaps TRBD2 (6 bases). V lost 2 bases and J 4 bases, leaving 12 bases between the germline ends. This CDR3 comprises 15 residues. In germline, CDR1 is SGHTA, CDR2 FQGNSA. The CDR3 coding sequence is TGTGCCAGCAGCTTACTCGGCGGGGCATACAATGAGCAGTTCTTC. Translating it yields CASSLLGGAYNEQFF.

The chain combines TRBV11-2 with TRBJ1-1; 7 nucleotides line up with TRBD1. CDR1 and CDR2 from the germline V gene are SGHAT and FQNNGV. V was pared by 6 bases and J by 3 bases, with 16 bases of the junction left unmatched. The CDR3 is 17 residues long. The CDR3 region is CASSRTAPRQGDTEAFF. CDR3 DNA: TGTGCCAGCAGTCGTACTGCCCCGAGACAGGGTGACACTGAAGCTTTCTTT.

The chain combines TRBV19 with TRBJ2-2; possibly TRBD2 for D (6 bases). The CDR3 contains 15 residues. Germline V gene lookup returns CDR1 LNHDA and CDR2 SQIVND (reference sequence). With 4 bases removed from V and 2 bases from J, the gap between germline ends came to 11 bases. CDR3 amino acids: CASSKGLVNTGELFF. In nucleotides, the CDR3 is TGTGCCAGTAGTAAGGGACTCGTAAACACCGGGGAGCTGTTTTTT.

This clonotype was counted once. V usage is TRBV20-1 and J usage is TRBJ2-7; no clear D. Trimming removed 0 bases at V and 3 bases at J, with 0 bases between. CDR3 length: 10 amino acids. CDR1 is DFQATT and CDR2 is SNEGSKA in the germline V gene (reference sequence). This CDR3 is CSARDYEQYV. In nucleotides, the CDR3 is TGCAGTGCTAGAGACTACGAGCAGTACGTC.

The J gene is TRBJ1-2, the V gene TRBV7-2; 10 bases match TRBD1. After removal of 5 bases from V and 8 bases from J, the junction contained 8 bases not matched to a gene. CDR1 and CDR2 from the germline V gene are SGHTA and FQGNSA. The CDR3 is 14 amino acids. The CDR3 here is CASSRSTGGGGYTF. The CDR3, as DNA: TGTGCCAGCAGCAGGTCGACAGGGGGCGGCGGCTACACCTTC.

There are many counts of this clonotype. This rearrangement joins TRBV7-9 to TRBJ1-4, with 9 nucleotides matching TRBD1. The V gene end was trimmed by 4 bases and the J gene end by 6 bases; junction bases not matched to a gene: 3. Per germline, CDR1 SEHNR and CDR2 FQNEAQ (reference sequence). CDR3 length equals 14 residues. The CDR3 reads CASSSTGGYEKLFF. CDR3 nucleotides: TGTGCCAGCAGCTCGACAGGGGGTTATGAAAAACTGTTTTTT.